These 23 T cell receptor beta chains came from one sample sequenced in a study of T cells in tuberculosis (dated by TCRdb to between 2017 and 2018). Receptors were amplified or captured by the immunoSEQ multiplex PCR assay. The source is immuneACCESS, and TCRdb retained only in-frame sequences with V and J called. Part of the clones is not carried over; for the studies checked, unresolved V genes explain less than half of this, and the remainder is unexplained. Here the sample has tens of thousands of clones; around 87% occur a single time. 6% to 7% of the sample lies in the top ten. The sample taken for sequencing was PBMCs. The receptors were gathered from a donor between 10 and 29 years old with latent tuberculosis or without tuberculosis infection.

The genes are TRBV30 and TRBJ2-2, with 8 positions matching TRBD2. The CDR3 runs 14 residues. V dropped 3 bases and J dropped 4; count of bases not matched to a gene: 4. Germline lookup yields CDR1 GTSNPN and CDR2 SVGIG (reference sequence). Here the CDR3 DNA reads TGTGCCTGGAGCAACGCGGGGGGCACCGGGGAGCTGTTTTTT. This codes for CAWSNAGGTGELFF.

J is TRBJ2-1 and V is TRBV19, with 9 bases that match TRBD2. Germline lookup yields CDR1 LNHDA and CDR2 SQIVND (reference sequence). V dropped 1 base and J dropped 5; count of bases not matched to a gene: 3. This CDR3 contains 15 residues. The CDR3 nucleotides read TGTGCCAGTAGTATAGTCCTAGCGGGACACAATGAGCAGTTCTTC. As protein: CASSIVLAGHNEQFF.

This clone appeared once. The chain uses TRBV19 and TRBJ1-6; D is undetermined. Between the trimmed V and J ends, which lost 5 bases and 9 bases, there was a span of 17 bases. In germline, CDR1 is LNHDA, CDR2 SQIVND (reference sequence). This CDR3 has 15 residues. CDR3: CASSVPFSRGSPLHF. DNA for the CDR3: TGTGCCAGTAGTGTTCCCTTCTCAAGAGGTTCACCCCTCCACTTT.

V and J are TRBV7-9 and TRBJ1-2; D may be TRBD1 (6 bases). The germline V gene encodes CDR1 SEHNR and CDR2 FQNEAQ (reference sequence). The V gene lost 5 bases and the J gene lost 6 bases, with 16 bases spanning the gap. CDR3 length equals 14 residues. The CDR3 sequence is CASSTESGAHGYTF. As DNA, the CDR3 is TGTGCCAGCAGCACGGAGTCAGGGGCCCATGGCTACACCTTC.

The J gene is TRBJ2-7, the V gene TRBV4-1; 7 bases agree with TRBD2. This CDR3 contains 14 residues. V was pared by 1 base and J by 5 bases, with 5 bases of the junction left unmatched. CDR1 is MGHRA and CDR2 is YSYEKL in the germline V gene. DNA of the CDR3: TGCGCCAGCAGCCAAGCCCTGGGAGGGGACGAGCAGTACTTC. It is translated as CASSQALGGDEQYF.

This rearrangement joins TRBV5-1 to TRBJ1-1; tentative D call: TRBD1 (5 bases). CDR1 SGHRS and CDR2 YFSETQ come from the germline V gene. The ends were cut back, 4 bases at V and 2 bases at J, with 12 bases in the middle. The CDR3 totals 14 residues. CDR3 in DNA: TGCGCCAGCAGCAAAGACAGTACCAACACTGAAGCTTTCTTT. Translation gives CASSKDSTNTEAFF. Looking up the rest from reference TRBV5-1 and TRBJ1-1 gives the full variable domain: KAGVTQTPRYLIKTRGQQVTLSCSPISGHRSVSWYQQTPGQGLQFLFEYFSETQRNKGNFPGRFSGRQFSNSRSEMNVSTLELGDSALYLCASSKDSTNTEAFFGQGTRLTVV.

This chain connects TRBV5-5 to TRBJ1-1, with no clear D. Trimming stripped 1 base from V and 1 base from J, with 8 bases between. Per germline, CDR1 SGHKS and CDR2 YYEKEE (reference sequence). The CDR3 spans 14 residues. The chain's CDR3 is CASSLYGENTEAFF. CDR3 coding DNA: TGTGCCAGCAGCTTGTACGGGGAGAACACTGAAGCTTTCTTT. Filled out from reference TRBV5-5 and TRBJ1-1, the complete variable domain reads DAGVTQSPTHLIKTRGQQVTLRCSPISGHKSVSWYQQVLGQGPQFIFQYYEKEERGRGNFPDRFSARQFPNYSSELNVNALLLGDSALYLCASSLYGENTEAFFGQGTRLTVV.

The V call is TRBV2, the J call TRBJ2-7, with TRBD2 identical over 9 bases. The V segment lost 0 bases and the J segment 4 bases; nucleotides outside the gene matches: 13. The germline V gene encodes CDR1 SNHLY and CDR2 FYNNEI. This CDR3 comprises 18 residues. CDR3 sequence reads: CASSEAVRLAGHQYEQYF. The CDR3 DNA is TGTGCCAGCAGTGAAGCAGTTCGGCTAGCGGGGCACCAATACGAGCAGTACTTC.

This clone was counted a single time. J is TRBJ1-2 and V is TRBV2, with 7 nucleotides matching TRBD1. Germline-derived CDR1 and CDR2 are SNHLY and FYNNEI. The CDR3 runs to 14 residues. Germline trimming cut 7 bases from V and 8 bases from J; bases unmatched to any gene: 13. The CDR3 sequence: CASKTGTAIRGYTF. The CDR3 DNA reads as TGTGCCAGCAAAACCGGGACAGCCATAAGGGGCTACACCTTC.

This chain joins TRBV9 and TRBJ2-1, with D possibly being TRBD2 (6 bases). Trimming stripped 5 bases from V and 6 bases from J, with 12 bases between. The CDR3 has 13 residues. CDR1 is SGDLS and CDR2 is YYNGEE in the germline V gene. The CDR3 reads CASSYLSGNEQFF. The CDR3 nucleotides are TGTGCCAGCAGTTACCTTAGCGGCAATGAGCAGTTCTTC.

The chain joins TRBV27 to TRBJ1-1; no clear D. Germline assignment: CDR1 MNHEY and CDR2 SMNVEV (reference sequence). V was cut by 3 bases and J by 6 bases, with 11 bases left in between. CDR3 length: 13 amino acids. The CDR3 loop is CASSLAASAEAFF. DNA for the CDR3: TGTGCCAGCAGTTTGGCGGCCAGCGCTGAAGCTTTCTTT.

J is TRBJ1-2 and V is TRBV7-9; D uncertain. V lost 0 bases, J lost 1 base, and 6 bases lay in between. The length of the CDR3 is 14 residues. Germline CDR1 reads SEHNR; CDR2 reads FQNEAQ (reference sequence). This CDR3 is CASSLATINYGYTF. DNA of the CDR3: TGTGCCAGCAGCTTAGCCACAATTAACTATGGCTACACCTTC.

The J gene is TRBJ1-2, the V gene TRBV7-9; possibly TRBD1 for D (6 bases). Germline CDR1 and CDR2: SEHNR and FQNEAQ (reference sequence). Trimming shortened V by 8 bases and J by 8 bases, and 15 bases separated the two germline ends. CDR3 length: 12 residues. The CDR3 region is CASRGGAEGYTF. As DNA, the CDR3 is TGTGCCAGCCGGGGGGGCGCGGAGGGCTACACCTTC.

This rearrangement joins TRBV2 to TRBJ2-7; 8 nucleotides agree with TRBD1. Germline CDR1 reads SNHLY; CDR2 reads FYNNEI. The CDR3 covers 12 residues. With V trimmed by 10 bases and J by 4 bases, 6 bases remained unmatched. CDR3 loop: CANGQGFYEQYF. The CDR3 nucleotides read TGTGCCAACGGACAGGGCTTTTACGAGCAGTACTTC.

The CDR3 sequence: CASSSQGAGYEQYF. Here the CDR3 DNA reads TGTGCCAGCAGTTCTCAGGGGGCTGGGTACGAGCAGTACTTC. This rearrangement joins TRBV6-6 to TRBJ2-7, with 8 bases aligning to TRBD1. J lost 4 bases, V lost 4 bases, and 6 bases had no gene match. There are 14 residues in the CDR3. Germline loops: CDR1 MNHNY, CDR2 SVGAGI (reference sequence).

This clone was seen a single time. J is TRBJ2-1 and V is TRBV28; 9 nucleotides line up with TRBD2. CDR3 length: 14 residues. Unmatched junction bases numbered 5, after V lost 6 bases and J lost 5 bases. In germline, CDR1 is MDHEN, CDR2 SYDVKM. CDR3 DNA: TGTGCCAGCAGGACCAGCGGGGGGAACAATGAGCAGTTCTTC. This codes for CASRTSGGNNEQFF.

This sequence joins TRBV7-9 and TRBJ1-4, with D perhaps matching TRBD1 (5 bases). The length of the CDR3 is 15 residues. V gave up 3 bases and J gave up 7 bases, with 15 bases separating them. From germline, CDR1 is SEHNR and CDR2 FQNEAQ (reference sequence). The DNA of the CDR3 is TGTGCCAGCAGCTTGTTGGGGGGAGATGGTGAAAAACTGTTTTTT. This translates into CASSLLGGDGEKLFF.

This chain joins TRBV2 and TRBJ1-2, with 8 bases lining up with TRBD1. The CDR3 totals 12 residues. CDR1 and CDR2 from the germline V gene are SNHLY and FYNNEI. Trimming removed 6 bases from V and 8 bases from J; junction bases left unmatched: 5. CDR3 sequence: CASSGTGGGYTF. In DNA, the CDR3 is TGTGCCAGCAGCGGGACAGGCGGGGGCTACACCTTC.

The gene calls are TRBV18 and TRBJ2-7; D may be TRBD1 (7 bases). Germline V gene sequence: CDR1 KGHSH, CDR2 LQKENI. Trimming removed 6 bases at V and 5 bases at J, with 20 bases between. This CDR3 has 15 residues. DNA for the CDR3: TGTGCCAGCTCTTCCGGCGGCAGGGGGGTCGACGAGCAGTACTTC. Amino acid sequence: CASSSGGRGVDEQYF.

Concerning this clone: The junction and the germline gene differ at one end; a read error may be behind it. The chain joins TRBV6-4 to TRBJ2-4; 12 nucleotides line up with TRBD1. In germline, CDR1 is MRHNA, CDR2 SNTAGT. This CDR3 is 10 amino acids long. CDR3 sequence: CASNRDRGLF. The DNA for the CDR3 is TGTGCCAGCAATCGGGACAGGGGGCTCTTC.

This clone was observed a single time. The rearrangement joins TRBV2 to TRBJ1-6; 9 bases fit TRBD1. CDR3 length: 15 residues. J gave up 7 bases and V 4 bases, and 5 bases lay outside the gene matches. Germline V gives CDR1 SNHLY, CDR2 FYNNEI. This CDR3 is CASSGAGTGNSPLHF. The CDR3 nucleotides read TGTGCCAGCAGTGGTGCCGGGACAGGGAATTCACCCCTCCACTTT.

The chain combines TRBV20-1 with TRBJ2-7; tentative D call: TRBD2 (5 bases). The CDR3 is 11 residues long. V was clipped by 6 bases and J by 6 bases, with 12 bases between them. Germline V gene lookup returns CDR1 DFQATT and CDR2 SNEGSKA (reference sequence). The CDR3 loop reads CSAHLGIEQYF. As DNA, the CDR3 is TGCAGTGCCCACCTCGGGATCGAGCAGTACTTC.

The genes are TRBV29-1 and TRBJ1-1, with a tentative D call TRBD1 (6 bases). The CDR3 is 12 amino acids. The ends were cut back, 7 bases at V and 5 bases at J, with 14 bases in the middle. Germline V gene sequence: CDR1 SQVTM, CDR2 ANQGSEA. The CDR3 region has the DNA TGCAGCGGTCACAGGGAACGGACTGAAGCTTTCTTT. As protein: CSGHRERTEAFF.